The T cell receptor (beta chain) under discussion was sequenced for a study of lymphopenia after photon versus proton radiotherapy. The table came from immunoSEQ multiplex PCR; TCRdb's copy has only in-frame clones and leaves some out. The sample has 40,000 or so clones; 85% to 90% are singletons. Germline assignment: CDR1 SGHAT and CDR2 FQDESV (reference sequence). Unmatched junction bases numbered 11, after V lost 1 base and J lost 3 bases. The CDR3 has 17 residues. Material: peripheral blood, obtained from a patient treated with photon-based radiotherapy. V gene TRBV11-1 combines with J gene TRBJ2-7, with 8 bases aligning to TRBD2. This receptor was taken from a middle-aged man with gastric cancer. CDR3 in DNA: TGTGCCAGCAGCTTAGGCAGAGCGGGGGAGGAGGACTACGAGCAGTACTTC. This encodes CASSLGRAGEEDYEQYF.